The TCR beta chain described here comes from a study of T cell responses to AZD1222 COVID-19 vaccine (dated by TCRdb to the early 2020s). Looking at the study overall: AZD1222 recipients with second doses at about 4 weeks or about 12 weeks were pooled, because spike-specific TCR depth and breadth did not differ between schedules. Trial participants were enrolled by age into 18-55, 56-69 and 70-plus year subgroups, with roughly 150, 30 and 60 TCR-sequenced participants respectively. A total of under 250 trial participants underwent TCR sequencing, of whom more than 200 had received two doses of AZD1222 and some 26 had received two doses of the MenACWY control vaccine.

The CDR3 goes from the cysteine to the phenylalanine over 13 residues. Of all the DNA, just the CDR3 is kept, 39 bases in frame from base 1. V gives up 6 bases and J gives up 0 bases, and the segment between their germline ends measures 6 bases. Comments on this clone: The antigen it binds to is not known. Per-nucleotide qualities are absent, and no much larger clonotype sits a single base away.

Beyond this particular receptor, the publication reports: Most participants were white British and females outnumbered males, and the authors suggested that clonal diversity may have been underestimated. In the small 56-69-year group, the increase in depth fell short of significance, most likely because of low power. The vaccine-associated CD4 TCRs covered the entire spike protein, and the dominant responses fell in regions 160-218 and 743-854. A significant rise in spike-specific TCR breadth and depth was observed after two AZD1222 doses relative to day 0 and relative to MenACWY recipients. Conclusions about previously exposed vaccinees are limited because only six or seven AZD1222 recipients were SARS-CoV-2 seropositive at baseline. Because no samples from the day 14 peak response were available, repertoires could be characterized only after the peak T cell response. Epitopes outside the regions mutated in the B.1.351 and B.1.1.7 variants were reportedly recognized by nearly half of the unique spike-specific TCRs.

The CDR3 regions of human TCRbeta chains were analyzed by immunosequencing. As for how the authors treated the data: TCRs in the repertoires were compared against a reference library of SARS-CoV-2-specific TCRs that had been generated with the MIRA antigen-specificity platform. Breadth meant the fraction of unique TCRs that were SARS-CoV-2-associated, whereas depth meant the fraction of total T cells that were SARS-CoV-2-associated. Using the MIRA data, every spike-specific TCR was mapped to the spike region that the TCR reacted to and assigned to either a CD4 or a CD8 class. Log10-transformed breadth and depth values were compared by one-way ANOVA with Sidak's multiple comparisons tests. This is the immuneACCESS table as TCRdb keeps it, with only in-frame sequences that have V and J called. A part of the clones is gone; compared with another copy, unresolved V genes explain less than half, and the rest is unexplained. Clone size and V and J calls were adopted from that table, with D and trimming inferred from the DNA. The sample table shows around 100,000 clones, and about 94% are seen once. The ten biggest clones cover approximately 2.2% of the sample.

Interpreted using the paper, the time point label stands for: baseline before first vaccination. Vaccinee samples came from UK trials COV001 and COV002, including a single-blind randomized controlled phase 2/3 trial of AZD1222 (ChAdOx1 nCoV-19) in healthy adults. For TCRbeta chain sequencing, PBMC samples from trial participants were taken at day 0 and at day 28 after the second dose. The chain joins TRBV12-3 or TRBV12-4 to TRBJ1-3; no D gene call is confident. The specimen was peripheral blood, collected on day 0 of AZD1222 vaccination. The origin of this receptor is an adult in good health. CDR3 region: CASRLVSGNTIYF. In nucleotide form, the sequence is TGTGCCAGCAGACTTGTCTCTGGAAACACCATATATTTT.